A single sample is the source of the 18 T cell receptor beta chains below, sequenced in a study of T cells after yellow fever vaccination. TCRdb recomputed calls from the 5' RACE reads with MiXCR, one row per CDR3 protein. The sample consists of hundreds of thousands of distinct CDR3 sequences, roughly an eighth of them appearing once. The sample consisted of PBMCs, taken on the day of the yellow fever booster vaccination. These receptors came from a man under 40 who received the YFV17D yellow fever vaccine.

Note on this clonotype: At one end, the junction sequence differs from germline, possibly due to a read error. This chain uses TRBV6-1 with TRBJ2-7; TRBD2 is a possible D gene (5 bases). CDR3 length: 14 amino acids. Germline V gene data show CDR1 as MNHNS and CDR2 as SASEGT. As DNA, the CDR3 is TGTGCCAGCAGGGAAGTGGTCGGGAACTACGAGCAGTACTTC. Its translation: CASREVVGNYEQYF.

This clonotype was seen a handful of times. The J gene is TRBJ2-5, the V gene TRBV4-2, with 12 bases that match TRBD2. This CDR3 contains 17 residues. Germline CDR1 LGHNA, CDR2 YNFKEQ. Unmatched junction bases numbered 9, after V lost 2 bases and J lost 5 bases. As DNA, the CDR3 is TGTGCCAGCAGCCAACTAGCGGGAGGGCCGGGCCGGGAGACCCAGTACTTC. Residues: CASSQLAGGPGRETQYF.

There are many counts of this clonotype. The V gene is TRBV19, the J gene TRBJ1-1; D is possibly TRBD1 (6 bases). CDR1 is LNHDA and CDR2 is SQIVND in the germline V gene (reference sequence). The germline V and J ends were trimmed by 7 bases and 6 bases, with 15 bases remaining between them. This CDR3 is 13 amino acids long. CDR3: CASTPGGGPEAFF. The CDR3 coding sequence is TGTGCCAGTACCCCGGGGGGCGGCCCTGAAGCTTTCTTT.

J is TRBJ2-7 and V is TRBV5-1, with D perhaps TRBD2 (5 bases). This CDR3 region has 14 residues. Germline CDR1 is SGHRS and CDR2 is YFSETQ. V dropped 4 bases and J dropped 7 bases, with 18 bases sitting between them. The CDR3 region is CASSPATKLGEQYF. The CDR3 DNA is TGCGCCAGCAGCCCAGCGACTAAATTGGGGGAGCAGTACTTC.

This clonotype was observed a handful of times. The V and J genes are TRBV7-8 and TRBJ2-2; no clear D gene. Trimming pared 6 bases from V and 1 base from J, leaving 12 bases between. The germline gives CDR1 SGHVS, CDR2 FQNEAQ. The CDR3 runs 15 residues. CDR3 DNA: TGTGCCAGCAGAGTCGTACAAGGGAACACCGGGGAGCTGTTTTTT. This codes for CASRVVQGNTGELFF.

This clonotype occurred a few times. The V gene is TRBV27, the J gene TRBJ2-7; D is perhaps TRBD1 (5 bases). The CDR3 has 13 amino acids. From germline, CDR1 is MNHEY and CDR2 SMNVEV (reference sequence). Trimming left V 5 bases short and J 4 bases short, with 12 bases between. The CDR3 protein is CASSLHKGYEQYF. The CDR3 nucleotides read TGTGCCAGCAGTCTCCATAAGGGGTACGAGCAGTACTTC.

This clonotype has a handful of counts. The gene calls are TRBV5-1 and TRBJ2-1, with D possibly matching TRBD1 (5 bases). The CDR3 runs 14 residues. V was trimmed by 4 bases and J by 8 bases, leaving 16 bases between them. CDR1 is SGHRS, CDR2 YFSETQ, per germline. The DNA for the CDR3 is TGCGCCAGCAGCACCCAGGGTATCGGCGATGAGCAGTTCTTC. Amino acid sequence: CASSTQGIGDEQFF. Drawing the rest from reference TRBV5-1 and TRBJ2-1, the complete variable domain is KAGVTQTPRYLIKTRGQQVTLSCSPISGHRSVSWYQQTPGQGLQFLFEYFSETQRNKGNFPGRFSGRQFSNSRSEMNVSTLELGDSALYLCASSTQGIGDEQFFGPGTRLTVL.

J is TRBJ1-5 and V is TRBV18; D is possibly TRBD1 (5 bases). The CDR3 sequence is 16 residues long. The V end lost 2 bases, the J end lost 3 bases, and 14 bases lay between the germline ends. Germline CDR1 KGHSH, CDR2 LQKENI. The CDR3 protein is CASSPGAAQFNQPQHF. For the CDR3, the DNA is TGTGCCAGCTCACCAGGGGCGGCCCAATTCAATCAGCCCCAGCATTTT. The whole variable domain, filled in from reference TRBV18 and TRBJ1-5, reads NAGVMQNPRHLVRRRGQEARLRCSPMKGHSHVYWYRQLPEEGLKFMVYLQKENIIDESGMPKERFSAEFPKEGPSILRIQQVVRGDSAAYFCASSPGAAQFNQPQHFGDGTRLSIL.

The chain links TRBV18 to TRBJ1-5; D gene unclear. CDR3 length: 14 residues. V lost 3 bases to trimming and J lost 1 base, with 7 bases between them. Germline loops: CDR1 KGHSH, CDR2 LQKENI. CDR3 protein: CASSPTVSNQPQHF. In DNA form, the CDR3 reads TGTGCCAGCTCACCCACGGTGAGCAATCAGCCCCAGCATTTT. Looking up the rest from reference TRBV18 and TRBJ1-5 gives the full variable domain: NAGVMQNPRHLVRRRGQEARLRCSPMKGHSHVYWYRQLPEEGLKFMVYLQKENIIDESGMPKERFSAEFPKEGPSILRIQQVVRGDSAAYFCASSPTVSNQPQHFGDGTRLSIL.

The chain employs TRBV6-5 and TRBJ1-1, with D unclear. The germline V gene encodes CDR1 MNHEY and CDR2 SVGAGI. The CDR3 is made up of 15 amino acids. Trimming removed 2 bases from V and 1 base from J, with 11 bases in between. The CDR3 protein is CASSYDLDTNTEAFF. CDR3 in DNA: TGTGCCAGCAGTTACGATTTGGATACGAACACTGAAGCTTTCTTT.

This clonotype turned up a few times. The V gene is TRBV7-2, the J gene TRBJ2-1; 9 bases are shared with TRBD2. In germline, CDR1 is SGHTA, CDR2 FQGNSA. CDR3 length: 16 amino acids. Losses at the gene ends were 5 bases for V and 6 bases for J; bases not matched to a gene: 11. CDR3 loop: CASSIPGGRGGNEQFF. The CDR3 DNA is TGTGCCAGCAGCATCCCCGGCGGGAGGGGCGGCAATGAGCAGTTCTTC.

This clonotype was observed a few times. This sequence joins TRBV28 and TRBJ2-7; D is unclear. Germline V CDR1 and CDR2: MDHEN, SYDVKM. This CDR3 contains 11 residues. V lost 8 bases and J lost 2, with 7 bases in between. Here the CDR3 DNA reads TGTGCCAGCCTATCTGCCTACGAGCAGTACTTC. It is translated as CASLSAYEQYF.

In this sample, this clonotype turned up a few times. The rearrangement joins TRBV20-1 to TRBJ2-7; D unresolved. Trimming pared 3 bases from V and 3 bases from J, leaving 6 bases between. This CDR3 is 11 amino acids long. Germline V CDR1 and CDR2: DFQATT, SNEGSKA (reference sequence). The CDR3 DNA is TGCAGTGCTAGCCCCGGCTACGAGCAGTACTTC. Protein: CSASPGYEQYF.

The chain combines TRBV4-2 with TRBJ2-7; tentative D call: TRBD2 (6 bases). The CDR3 has 15 residues. Trimming stripped 1 base from V and 0 bases from J, with 10 bases between. The germline gives CDR1 LGHNA, CDR2 YNFKEQ. The chain's CDR3 is CASSQGRGSSYEQYF. For the CDR3, the DNA is TGTGCCAGCAGCCAAGGGCGGGGTTCCTCCTACGAGCAGTACTTC.

The gene calls are TRBV20-1 and TRBJ2-3, with D possibly matching TRBD1 (6 bases). Germline V gives CDR1 DFQATT, CDR2 SNEGSKA (reference sequence). The CDR3 covers 12 residues. V was pared by 3 bases and J by 14 bases, with 18 bases between. As DNA, the CDR3 is TGCAGTGCTAGGGGCGGTCCAGGGGTTCCGTATTTT. Its translation is CSARGGPGVPYF.

This clonotype showed up just a few times. The chain carries TRBV6-5 and TRBJ2-1; TRBD2 matches 11 bases. The CDR3 extends over 17 amino acids. Germline values: CDR1 MNHEY, CDR2 SVGAGI. Unmatched junction bases numbered 6, after V lost 0 bases and J lost 5 bases. CDR3 in amino acids: CASSYSIMTSGNNEQFF. CDR3 bases: TGTGCCAGCAGTTACTCGATAATGACTAGCGGGAACAATGAGCAGTTCTTC.

This clonotype appeared a few times. The chain combines TRBV6-1 with TRBJ2-1, with TRBD2 matching 11 bases. This CDR3 comprises 13 residues. CDR1 is MNHNS, CDR2 SASEGT, per germline. The junction had 11 bases not matched to a gene; V was cut back by 6 bases and J by 16 bases. As DNA, the CDR3 is TGTGCCAGCAGCCGCGAAACTAGCGGGAGTCTCTTCTTC. Its translation is CASSRETSGSLFF.

This clonotype has more than one count but fewer than ten. The chain combines TRBV6-5 with TRBJ2-7; 10 positions match TRBD1. This CDR3 region has 15 residues. The trim removed 4 bases at V and 4 bases at J, leaving 7 bases unmatched. Germline V gives CDR1 MNHEY, CDR2 SVGAGI. In DNA, the CDR3 is TGTGCCAGCAGTTTCCGGGACAGGGGTTTGTACGAGCAGTACTTC. Translated, it gives CASSFRDRGLYEQYF.